This is a list of T cell receptor beta chains from one sample in a study of cytomegalovirus exposure and HLA in healthy donors. TCRdb's copy holds only in-frame clones and misses some; the assay was immunoSEQ multiplex PCR. The sample has around 190,000 clones, roughly four fifths seen once. The material sequenced was PBMCs. Every receptor here comes from a man aged 25-40 years in good health and CMV-seronegative. Both conserved end residues are part of each CDR3. The order of the fields is CDR3 protein, clone size, J gene, V gene. Size values are once, few and many counts, or a class for expanded clones, and some rows have none.

CASSSGTSYYNEQFF,.,TRBJ2-1,TRBV28
CASSSRPGMSYNEQFF,.,TRBJ2-1,TRBV28
CASSLNRGVAYEQYF,.,TRBJ2-7,TRBV5-1
CASRRLAGVYNEQFF,.,TRBJ2-1,TRBV19
CASSLPSGRALSYNEQFF,.,TRBJ2-1,TRBV5-5
CASSSIRTSGSFQQFF,.,TRBJ2-1,TRBV27
CASSRGTASGTGFYEQYF,.,TRBJ2-7,TRBV11-2
CAWSEGLYNEQFF,.,TRBJ2-1,TRBV30
CASSLLSGGQGNEQFF,few,TRBJ2-1,TRBV27
CASSLAQGSGGYTF,.,TRBJ1-2,TRBV5-1
CASSIHPSGGTKNIQYF,.,TRBJ2-4,TRBV19
CASSAGGPYEQYF,.,TRBJ2-7,TRBV7-9
CASTEGNQPQHF,.,TRBJ1-5,TRBV2
CASSVGTGAIYNEQFF,once,TRBJ2-1,TRBV5-6
CASRTSGTSTDTQYF,.,TRBJ2-3,TRBV5-1
CASSGTAYEQYF,.,TRBJ2-7,TRBV6-6
CASSPLQGADGTEAFF,.,TRBJ1-1,TRBV18
CASSYPGQRGSYEQYF,once,TRBJ2-7,TRBV25-1
CASSPSGTLGNTIYF,once,TRBJ1-3,TRBV4-1
CASSQEDRGVHEQFF,few,TRBJ2-1,TRBV4-1
CASTSGGGTLFSGANVLTF,.,TRBJ2-6,TRBV28
CASSPHTEYTQYF,.,TRBJ2-3,TRBV7-3
CASSPPGTSSEQFF,.,TRBJ2-1,TRBV5-1
CASSRTGTGDSPLHF,few,TRBJ1-6,TRBV27
CASSIGASLNTGELFF,.,TRBJ2-2,TRBV19
CASSFRTGGNTEAFF,.,TRBJ1-1,TRBV5-4
CASSLDLAPGVHEQYF,.,TRBJ2-7,TRBV11-2
CASSQDSGMGELFF,.,TRBJ2-2,TRBV19
CSVRGTSDTHSGANVLTF,.,TRBJ2-6,TRBV29-1
CASSSLGSGGNEQFF,.,TRBJ2-1,TRBV7-9
CAWKPWVEYSPLHF,few,TRBJ1-6,TRBV30
CADVDRGVGTIYF,.,TRBJ1-3,TRBV2
CASSLLSYEQYF,.,TRBJ2-7,TRBV28
CASSLGVAGVEETQYF,.,TRBJ2-5,TRBV11-2
CASSSNTDTQYF,few,TRBJ2-3,TRBV5-1
CASSGGRGPGDYEQYF,.,TRBJ2-7,TRBV25-1
CASSLGLAGGYQETQYF,.,TRBJ2-5,TRBV7-3
CASKTDRVGQETQYF,.,TRBJ2-5,TRBV2
CASRTGFIIGETQYF,few,TRBJ2-5,TRBV2
CASSLTSGSWFPQYEQYF,.,TRBJ2-7,TRBV7-2
CAWAFVQGAGYGYTF,.,TRBJ1-2,TRBV30
CASNRAGGETQYF,.,TRBJ2-5,TRBV2
CASSYVTGGYTEAFF,.,TRBJ1-1,TRBV6-6
CASSQVDQQRNSPLHF,.,TRBJ1-6,TRBV4-1
CAWSSSGDTQYF,.,TRBJ2-3,TRBV30
CASSVLPGIETQYF,.,TRBJ2-5,TRBV9
CASSQDLLAGGFGAQYF,.,TRBJ2-7,TRBV4-1
CASSVPKLAGEGDTQYF,.,TRBJ2-3,TRBV9
CASSKWSGRVQETQYF,.,TRBJ2-5,TRBV21-1
CASSLGQGFNEKLFF,.,TRBJ1-4,TRBV7-9
CASSFDRGHEKLFF,.,TRBJ1-4,TRBV28
CASSGGEGVYGYTF,.,TRBJ1-2,TRBV25-1
CAISEKLGSYEQYF,.,TRBJ2-7,TRBV10-3
CASSLAPSGSVEQFF,.,TRBJ2-1,TRBV7-9
CASSPATSGSTDTQYF,.,TRBJ2-3,TRBV13
CASRQNPYEQYF,.,TRBJ2-7,TRBV6-1
CASSESGGSSYNEQFF,.,TRBJ2-1,TRBV6-4